Given below is one TCR beta chain in context. The antigen remains undetermined. TCRdb's table, derived via immunoSEQ multiplex PCR, lists solely in-frame clones and lacks some. This sample has over 90,000 clones, with about 85% found just once. The CDR3 extends over 15 amino acids. V gave up 2 bases and J gave up 3 bases, with 13 bases separating them. Germline assignment: CDR1 KGHDR and CDR2 SFDVKD. The record originates from a study of T cell responses to AZD1222 COVID-19 vaccine. Findings of the study overall: Females made up more of the donors, who were largely white British, and clonal diversity may have come out too low. A rise in Spike-specific TCR breadth and depth followed two AZD1222 doses.

The sequence was collected from an adult in good health. Source: peripheral blood, taken on day 0 of AZD1222 vaccination. The rearrangement joins TRBV24-1 to TRBJ2-7; D is ambiguous. The CDR3 reads CATSDSKARSYEQYF. DNA for the CDR3: TGTGCCACCAGTGATTCAAAGGCCAGGAGCTACGAGCAGTACTTC.